The clone carrying this TCR beta chain showed up just a few times. Its antigen is unknown. TCRdb reprocessed the 5' RACE reads with MiXCR, giving one entry per CDR3 protein. This repertoire shows over 40,000 distinct CDR3 sequences, 30% found once; its top ten account for 4% to 4.5%. Findings of the study overall: Tumor Treg TCRs overlapped most with tumor naive CD4+ cells. Tumor memory CD4+ T cell TCR gene usage was found to cluster with blood and lymph node memory CD4+ cells and with lymph node naive CD4+ cells.

Trimming removed 3 bases from V and 6 bases from J, with 12 bases in between. This CDR3 spans 14 amino acids. Germline V gives CDR1 KGHSH, CDR2 LQKENI. The TCR was taken from a female donor with breast cancer. Sequencing input: tumor-infiltrating memory CD4+ T cells sorted from the breast tumor. The subset denotes: memory CD4+ T cells, CD4+CD45RO+CD25-. V is TRBV18 and J is TRBJ1-5; D uncertain. The CDR3 reads CASSPGMDVQPQHF. CDR3 nucleotide sequence: TGTGCCAGCTCACCGGGCATGGATGTTCAGCCCCAGCATTTT.